The T cell receptor beta chain described here comes from a study of control samples from healthy donors and cancer patients. This table comes from immunoSEQ multiplex PCR, and its TCRdb copy is limited to in-frame clones, with some not included. The sample lists about 85,000 clones, roughly 89% seen once, with 7.5% to 9% in the top ten. The CDR3 has 15 residues. The germline gives CDR1 SGHTA, CDR2 FQGNSA. Trimming shortened V by 1 base and J by 6 bases, and 14 bases separated the two germline ends. Sample: blood. This receptor was taken from a woman aged 55 to 70 in good health. This rearrangement joins TRBV7-2 to TRBJ2-3; maybe TRBD2 (7 bases). The CDR3 DNA sequence: TGTGCCAGCAGCTTAGTCCGGGGGGCGGTGGATACGCAGTATTTT. Translation: CASSLVRGAVDTQYF.